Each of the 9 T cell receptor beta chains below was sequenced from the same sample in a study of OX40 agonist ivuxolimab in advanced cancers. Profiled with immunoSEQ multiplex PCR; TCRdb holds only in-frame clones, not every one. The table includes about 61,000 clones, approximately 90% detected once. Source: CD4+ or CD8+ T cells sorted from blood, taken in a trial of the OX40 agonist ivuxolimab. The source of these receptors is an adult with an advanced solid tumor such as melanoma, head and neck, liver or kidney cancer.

The CDR3 reads CASSQAADYGYTF. The CDR3 nucleotides are TGCGCCAGCAGCCAAGCCGCAGATTATGGCTACACCTTC. The chain couples TRBV4-1 to TRBJ1-2; D not resolved. CDR3 size: 13 residues. Germline lookup yields CDR1 MGHRA and CDR2 YSYEKL. V lost 1 base and J 5 bases, leaving 8 bases between the germline ends.

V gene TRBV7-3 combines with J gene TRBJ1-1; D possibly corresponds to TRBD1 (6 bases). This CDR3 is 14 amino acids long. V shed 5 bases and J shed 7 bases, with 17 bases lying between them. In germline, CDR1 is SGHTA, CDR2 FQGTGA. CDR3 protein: CASSLLGGLGEAFF. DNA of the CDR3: TGTGCCAGCAGCCTTCTGGGGGGCTTGGGTGAAGCTTTCTTT.

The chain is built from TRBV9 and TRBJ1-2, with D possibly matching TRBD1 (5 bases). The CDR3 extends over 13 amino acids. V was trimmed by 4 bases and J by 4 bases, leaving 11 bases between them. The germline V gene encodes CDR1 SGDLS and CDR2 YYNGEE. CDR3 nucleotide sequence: TGTGCCAGCAGCCCCGGGGCCCTCTATGGCTACACCTTC. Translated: CASSPGALYGYTF.

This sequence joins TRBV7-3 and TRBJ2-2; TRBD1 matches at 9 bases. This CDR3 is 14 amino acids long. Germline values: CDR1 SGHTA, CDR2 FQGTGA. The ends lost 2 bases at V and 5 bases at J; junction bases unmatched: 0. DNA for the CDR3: TGTGCCAGCAGCTTAGGGACAGGGACCGGGGAGCTGTTTTTT. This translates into CASSLGTGTGELFF. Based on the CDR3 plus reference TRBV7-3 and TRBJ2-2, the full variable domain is GAGVSQTPSNKVTEKGKYVELRCDPISGHTALYWYRQSLGQGPEFLIYFQGTGAADDSGLPNDRFFAVRPEGSVSTLKIQRTERGDSAVYLCASSLGTGTGELFFGEGSRLTVL.

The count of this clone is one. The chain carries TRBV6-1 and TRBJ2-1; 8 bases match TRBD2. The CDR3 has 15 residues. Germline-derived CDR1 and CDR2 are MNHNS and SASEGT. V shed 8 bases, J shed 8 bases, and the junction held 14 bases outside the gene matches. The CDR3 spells CASSLTSGSSDEQFF. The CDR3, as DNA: TGTGCCAGCTCCCTAACGAGCGGGAGCTCGGATGAGCAGTTCTTC.

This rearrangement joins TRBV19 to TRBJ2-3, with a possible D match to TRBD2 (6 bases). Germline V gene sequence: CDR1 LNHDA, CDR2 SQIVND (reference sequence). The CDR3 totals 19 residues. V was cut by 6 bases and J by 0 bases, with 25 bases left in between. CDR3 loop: CASRSGIGIWSGSTDTQYF. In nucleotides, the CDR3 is TGTGCCAGTAGAAGCGGTATTGGTATCTGGAGCGGGAGCACAGATACGCAGTATTTT.

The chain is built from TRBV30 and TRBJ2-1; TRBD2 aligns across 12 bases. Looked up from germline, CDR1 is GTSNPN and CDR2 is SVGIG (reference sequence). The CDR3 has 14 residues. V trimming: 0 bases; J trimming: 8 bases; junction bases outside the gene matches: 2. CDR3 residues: CAWSVLAGGDEQFF. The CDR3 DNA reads TGTGCCTGGAGTGTCCTAGCGGGAGGGGATGAGCAGTTCTTC.

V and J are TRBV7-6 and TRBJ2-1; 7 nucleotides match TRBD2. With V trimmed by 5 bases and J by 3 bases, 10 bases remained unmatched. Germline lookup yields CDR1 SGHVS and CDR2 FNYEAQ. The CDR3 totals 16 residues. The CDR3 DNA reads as TGTGCCAGCAGCCAGACTAGCCCCAGGGACTACAATGAGCAGTTCTTC. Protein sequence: CASSQTSPRDYNEQFF.

The CDR3 coding sequence is TGCGCCAGCAGCCAAGATGGTGGAGGGTCGAATGAGCAGTTCTTC. Translation: CASSQDGGGSNEQFF. The chain uses TRBV4-3 and TRBJ2-1, with a weak D call TRBD2 (6 bases). The V end lost 0 bases, the J end lost 7 bases, and 13 bases lay between the germline ends. This CDR3 spans 15 amino acids. Looked up from germline, CDR1 is LGHNA and CDR2 is YSLEER.